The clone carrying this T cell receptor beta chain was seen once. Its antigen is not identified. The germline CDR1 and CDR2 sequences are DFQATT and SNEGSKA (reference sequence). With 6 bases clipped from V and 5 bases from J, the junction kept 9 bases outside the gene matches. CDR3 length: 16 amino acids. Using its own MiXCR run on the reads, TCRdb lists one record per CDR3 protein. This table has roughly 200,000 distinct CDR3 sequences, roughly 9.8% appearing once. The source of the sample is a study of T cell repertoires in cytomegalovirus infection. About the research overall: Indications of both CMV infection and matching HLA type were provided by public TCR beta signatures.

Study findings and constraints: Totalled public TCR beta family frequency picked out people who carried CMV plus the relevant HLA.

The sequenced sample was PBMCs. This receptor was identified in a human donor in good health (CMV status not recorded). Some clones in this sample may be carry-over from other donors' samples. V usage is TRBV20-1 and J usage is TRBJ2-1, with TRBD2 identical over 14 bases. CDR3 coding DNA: TGCAGTGCCGGACTAGCGGGAGGCCGTATGAACAATGAGCAGTTCTTC. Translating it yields CSAGLAGGRMNNEQFF.